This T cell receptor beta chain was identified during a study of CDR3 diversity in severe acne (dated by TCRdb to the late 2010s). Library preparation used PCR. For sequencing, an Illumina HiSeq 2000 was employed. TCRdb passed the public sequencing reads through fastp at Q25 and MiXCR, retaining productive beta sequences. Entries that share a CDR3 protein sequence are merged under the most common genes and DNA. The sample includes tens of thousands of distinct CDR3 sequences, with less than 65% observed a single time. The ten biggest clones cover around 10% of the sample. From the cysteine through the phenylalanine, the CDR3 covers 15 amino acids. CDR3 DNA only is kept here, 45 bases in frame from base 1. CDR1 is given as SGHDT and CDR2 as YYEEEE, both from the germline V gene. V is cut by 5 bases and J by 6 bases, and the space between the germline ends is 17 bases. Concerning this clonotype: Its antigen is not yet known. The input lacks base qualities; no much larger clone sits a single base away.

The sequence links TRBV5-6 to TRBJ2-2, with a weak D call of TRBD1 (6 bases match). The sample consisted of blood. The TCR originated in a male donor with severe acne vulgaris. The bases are TGTGCCAGCAGTCACAGGGCCCTATCCTCCGGGGAGCTGTTTTTT. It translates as CASSHRALSSGELFF.